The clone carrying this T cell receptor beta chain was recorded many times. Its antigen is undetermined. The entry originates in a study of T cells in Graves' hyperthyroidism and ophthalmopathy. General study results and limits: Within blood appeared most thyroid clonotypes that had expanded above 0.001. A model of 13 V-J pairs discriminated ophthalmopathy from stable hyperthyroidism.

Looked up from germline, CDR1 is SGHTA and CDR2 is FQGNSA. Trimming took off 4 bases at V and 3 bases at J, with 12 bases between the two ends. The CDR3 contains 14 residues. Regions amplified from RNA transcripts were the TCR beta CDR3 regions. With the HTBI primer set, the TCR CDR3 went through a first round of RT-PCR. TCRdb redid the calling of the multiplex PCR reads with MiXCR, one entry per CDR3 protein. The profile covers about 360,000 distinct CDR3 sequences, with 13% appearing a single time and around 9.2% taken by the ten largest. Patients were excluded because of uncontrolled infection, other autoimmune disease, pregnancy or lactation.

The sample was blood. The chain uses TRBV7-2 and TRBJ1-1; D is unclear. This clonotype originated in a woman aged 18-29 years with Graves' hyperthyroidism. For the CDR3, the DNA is TGTGCCAGCAGCTGGGAAAGAGACGACACTGAAGCTTTCTTT. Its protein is CASSWERDDTEAFF.